This T cell receptor (beta chain) is drawn from a study of immune cell composition in non-small cell lung cancer. Study results and limitations: Clones >0.5% enriched in tumour were rarer in adenocarcinoma (roughly 35%) than squamous (75%). Overall clonality, unlike maximal tumour-associated clone frequency, did not predict TIL reactivity. Shared sequences between tumour-reactive and dominant in vivo clones were not proven.

The repertoire was sequenced with immunoSEQ multiplex PCR; TCRdb's copy has only in-frame clones and lacks some. The repertoire holds over a thousand clones, with more than 60% as singletons. Turning to this clone: Its antigen is as yet unknown.

CDR3 length: 15 amino acids. Trimming removed 6 bases from V and 9 bases from J; junction bases left unmatched: 12. The germline V gene encodes CDR1 SEHNR and CDR2 FQNEAQ (reference sequence). Genomic DNA came from frozen unsorted single-cell suspensions. This rearrangement joins TRBV7-9 to TRBJ2-1; 9 bases are a match to TRBD1. This TCR came from a human donor with non-small cell lung cancer. The sample taken for sequencing was lung tumor tissue. The CDR3 DNA reads TGTGCCAGCAGACCCCCGGGACAGGGTACCGGTGAGCAGTTCTTC. Translation: CASRPPGQGTGEQFF.